The next 18 T cell receptor beta chains were all read from a single sample in a study of T cells expressing NK-cell markers. With the 5' RACE reads reprocessed, TCRdb shows one record per CDR3 protein and no DNA. Seen in this sample are about half a million distinct CDR3 sequences; the ten most common clones hold 1.4%. The source material was blood T cells: a sorted CD56 or NKG2C T cell subset, CD4+ or CD8+ T cells, or bulk PBMC T cells (not recorded which). These receptors were collected from a woman aged 45-65 years in good health.

The genes are TRBV9 and TRBJ1-2; TCRdb gives TRBD1 as the D gene, but with no DNA this cannot be confirmed. The length of the CDR3 is 15 residues. Looked up from germline, CDR1 is SGDLS and CDR2 is YYNGEE. CDR3 sequence reads: CASSVQVSGHYGYTF.

The V gene is TRBV9, the J gene TRBJ2-2. The germline CDR1 and CDR2 sequences are SGDLS and YYNGEE. CDR3 size: 14 residues. The CDR3 protein is CASSAVQQTGELFF.

This chain uses TRBV9 with TRBJ2-5; the TRBD2 assignment by TCRdb is unverifiable without DNA. The germline gives CDR1 SGDLS, CDR2 YYNGEE. The CDR3 consists of 16 residues. The CDR3 is CASSVDSRAGPGTQYF.

This chain links TRBV7-9 with TRBJ2-5; TCRdb reports TRBD2, a call that lacks DNA to check it against. Germline V gene lookup returns CDR1 SEHNR and CDR2 FQNEAQ (reference sequence). The CDR3 is 18 amino acids. The CDR3 loop reads CASSPGTSGRYGQETQYF. The full variable domain, completed using reference TRBV7-9 and TRBJ2-5, is DTGVSQNPRHKITKRGQNVTFRCDPISEHNRLYWYRQTLGQGPEFLTYFQNEAQLEKSRLLSDRFSAERPKGSFSTLEIQRTEQGDSAMYLCASSPGTSGRYGQETQYFGPGTRLLVL.

The chain has TRBV3-1 and TRBJ2-3; TCRdb outputs TRBD1, but without DNA this stays unchecked. Germline V gives CDR1 LGHDT, CDR2 YNNKEL (reference sequence). The CDR3 consists of 18 residues. The CDR3 protein is CASSQESIGTGTIDTQYF.

This chain connects TRBV3-1 to TRBJ2-7; absent DNA, TCRdb's TRBD2 call cannot be checked. This CDR3 is 14 amino acids long. Germline V gives CDR1 LGHDT, CDR2 YNNKEL (reference sequence). The CDR3 reads CASTREGGLYEQYF.

The rearrangement uses TRBV12-3 or TRBV12-4 and TRBJ1-1; without DNA, the TCRdb call of TRBD1 cannot be checked. This CDR3 contains 11 residues. The CDR3 here is CASSPVRVAFF.

The chain carries TRBV5-1 and TRBJ2-7; TCRdb's assignment of TRBD2 cannot be checked, as there is no DNA. This CDR3 comprises 15 residues. Germline CDR1 SGHRS, CDR2 YFSETQ. This CDR3 reads CASSLVLAQTYEQYF.

The chain combines TRBV25-1 with TRBJ1-4; TCRdb's D call of TRBD1 is untestable without DNA. Looked up from germline, CDR1 is MGHDK and CDR2 is SYGVNS. The CDR3 contains 15 residues. The CDR3 is CASSEDNRGGEKLFF.

V is TRBV5-1 and J is TRBJ2-7. The CDR3 is 14 amino acids. CDR1 and CDR2 from the germline V gene are SGHRS and YFSETQ. CDR3 protein: CASAQEGTHYEQYF. Combining the CDR3 with reference TRBV5-1 and TRBJ2-7 gives the whole variable domain KAGVTQTPRYLIKTRGQQVTLSCSPISGHRSVSWYQQTPGQGLQFLFEYFSETQRNKGNFPGRFSGRQFSNSRSEMNVSTLELGDSALYLCASAQEGTHYEQYFGPGTRLTVT.

This chain joins TRBV5-6 and TRBJ2-3; as DNA is missing, the TRBD1 call by TCRdb cannot be tested. CDR3 size: 16 residues. Germline CDR1 and CDR2: SGHDT and YYEEEE. Here the CDR3 reads CASSWFGTGGPDTQYF.

CDR3 protein: CASTAWAAGYGEQFF. The chain recombines TRBV11-2 with TRBJ2-1; TCRdb proposes TRBD2, but this gene call is untestable without DNA. The CDR3 runs to 15 residues. The germline CDR1 and CDR2 sequences are SGHAT and FQNNGV.

This chain connects TRBV5-1 to TRBJ2-1; checking the TCRdb D call of TRBD2 is not possible without DNA. This CDR3 has 14 amino acids. Germline V gene sequence: CDR1 SGHRS, CDR2 YFSETQ. The CDR3 sequence is CASSFEGAYNEQFF.

CDR3 residues: CASSLARREGLDTQYF. The J gene is TRBJ2-3, the V gene TRBV7-2; TCRdb's D gene call, TRBD2, goes unchecked for lack of DNA. Per the germline V gene, CDR1 is SGHTA and CDR2 is FQGNSA. CDR3 size: 16 residues.

The chain combines TRBV6-1 with TRBJ2-3; TCRdb indicates TRBD2, and absent DNA this call remains unverified. This CDR3 is 13 amino acids long. Germline-derived CDR1 and CDR2 are MNHNS and SASEGT. The CDR3 loop is CASSEGRADTQYF.

This sequence joins TRBV7-2 and TRBJ2-1; TCRdb's D call of TRBD2 is untestable without DNA. The CDR3 is made up of 16 amino acids. The germline V gene has CDR1 SGHTA and CDR2 FQGNSA. Here the CDR3 reads CASSLGGGGPYNEQFF.

The chain joins TRBV4-2 to TRBJ1-1. The germline gives CDR1 LGHNA, CDR2 YNFKEQ. The CDR3 runs to 14 residues. The CDR3 spells CASSPLWGNTEAFF.

This sequence joins TRBV29-1 and TRBJ1-1; TCRdb gives TRBD1 as the D gene, but with no DNA this cannot be confirmed. CDR1 is SQVTM and CDR2 is ANQGSEA in the germline V gene. The CDR3 loop spans 14 amino acids. The chain's CDR3 is CSVKGDRGGTEAFF.